This T cell receptor (beta chain) was obtained from a study of shared clonotypes between healthy human individuals (TCRdb year 2020). Regarding the research as a whole: The cohort included a few men and a couple of women between 18 and 49 years of age. For each donor, CD4 naive and CD4 memory were each run on three plates, CD8 naive on two plates, and CD8 memory on one plate. To estimate repertoire size and how much clonotypes are shared between individuals, the study performed deep sequencing of blood TCR repertoires from 4 to 6 healthy adults. To increase sequencing depth and limit assay-specific biases, TCR repertoire library preparation and sequencing were carried out by different laboratories using diverse techniques. Each donor's leukapheresis produced roughly between roughly 0.94 and 9.5 billion PBMCs.

The donors were healthy, HIV-negative adults with no recently reported acute infections or vaccinations. Every donor was a Caucasian adult residing in Nashville, Tennessee, USA. CD4+ T cells were enriched by magnetic negative selection, after which naive cells were positively selected on CD45RA and the negative fraction was taken as the memory subset. Blood was collected by leukapheresis, and PBMCs were isolated by Ficoll-Histopaque density gradient centrifugation and then cryopreserved in liquid nitrogen vapor phase. Purity and quantity of every magnetically sorted T cell population were checked by analytical flow cytometry. From each sorted fraction, genomic DNA was isolated and quantified by UV absorbance on a Nanodrop 2000c. In the case of this clone: It lacks a known antigen. Qualities for individual bases were not recorded, and no much larger clone is one base off.

TCR CDR3 regions were amplified from genomic DNA by multiplex PCR using the deep immunoSEQ assay. Extracted genomic DNA from each cell subset was distributed evenly across all wells of several immunoSEQ 96-well plates, and each plate was treated as a replicate. For sorted subsets, around 200 ng genomic DNA, equal to tens of thousands of T cell genomes, was loaded into each replicate PCR. Purified libraries were quantified with a Qubit 3.0 fluorometer, sized on a Bioanalyzer 2100, and re-quantified with the KAPA Library Quantification kit. Every immunoSEQ 96-well plate was sequenced on a separate single-read 150-cycle Illumina NextSeq 550 flow cell. As for the authors' bioinformatics: Because the immunoSEQ output included only junctional sequences and no quality scores, the filtering could not be the same as the filtering used for full-length reads. To assign V/J genes and CDR3, sequences were annotated against IMGT germline references using PyIR, a Python wrapper for IgBLAST v1.9. Reads were removed for weak V/J assignments (E-value above 1e-6), missing CDR3, stop codons, out-of-frame junctions, or ambiguous translated residues. V3J clonotypes were defined as sequences sharing the same inferred V gene, J gene, and CDR3 amino acid sequence. Percentage overlap between repertoires was computed as shared unique clonotypes divided by the size of the smaller repertoire. RTK rarefaction, the Chao1 estimator, and Recon v2.1 estimates of unobserved clonotypes were used to assess repertoire richness. Generation probabilities were computed with OLGA for all TCRbeta clonotypes obtained by the gDNA method from several donors. The table was pulled from immuneACCESS by TCRdb, which kept in-frame rearrangements only. Such tables lose some clones; where checked, under half of the loss comes from unresolved V genes, and the rest has no known cause. V, J and clone size derive from that table, while D and trimming were established from the DNA sequence. For this sample there are roughly 1,000,000 clones; approximately 80% appear just once. Under 0.6% of the sample lies in the top ten.

CDR1 and CDR2 are drawn from the germline V gene: SGHTA, FQGNSA. Including cysteine and phenylalanine, the CDR3 has 14 amino acids. Only the CDR3 portion is preserved as DNA: 42 bases, with reading frame beginning at the first base. At the junction V is shortened by 0 bases and J by 9 bases; bases outside the gene matches: 3. The study at large found these results: Compared with non-shared clonotypes, clonotypes shared by all four sorted-subset donors had higher generation probabilities. Roughly 5% of naive CD4, 3% to 4% of naive CD8, approximately 2.2% of memory CD4, and about 0.4% of memory CD8 clonotypes were shared across a few donors. Larger estimated clonotype richness was generally found for naive subsets than for memory subsets. Based on pairwise subsampling, the degree of clonotype sharing among donors was expected to be affected by sequencing depth. Incomplete sequencing was indicated by rarefaction of sorted-subset datasets, despite the large sequencing depth. Because the study included a small number of donors, the genetic and exposure-history diversity represented was limited. Only blood was sampled, and tissue TCR repertoires likely differ from those in blood.

The sequence joins TRBV7-2 to TRBJ2-1; TRBD2 aligns with 9 central bases. Material for sequencing was memory CD4+ T cells from PBMCs. This specimen's cell subset or site label, interpreted: CD45RA-negative fraction. This TCR was recovered from a man aged 18-30 years in good health. Some clones in this sample may be carry-over from other donors' samples. The bases are TGTGCCAGCAGCTTAGCGGCGGGAGGGGGTGAGCAGTTCTTC. It is translated as CASSLAAGGGEQFF.